The T cell receptor beta chain under discussion was sequenced for a study of blood T cell repertoires in COVID-19. Study-wide context: From T cells, B-cell-depleted T cells, or PBMCs came the material, which was cDNA or gDNA.

Germline lookup yields CDR1 KGHSH and CDR2 LQKENI. CDR3 length: 14 residues. The V segment lost 2 bases and the J segment 9 bases; nucleotides outside the gene matches: 8. Authors' methods: Amplification with reference gene primers provided the estimates of nucleated cell counts. Method: immunoSEQ multiplex PCR; TCRdb's copy keeps in-frame clones and lacks some. Clone size and V and J calls were adopted from that table, with D and trimming inferred from the DNA. The table records roughly 150,000 clones, more than 75% of them present only once. The source of this sequence is a woman of 80 years or more with COVID-19, enrolled during active disease. The chain joins TRBV18 to TRBJ2-7; 9 bases are shared with TRBD2. Specimen: peripheral blood. The CDR3 protein is CASSPSTSGAGQYF. The CDR3 DNA reads as TGTGCCAGCTCACCATCGACTAGCGGAGCTGGGCAGTACTTC.